Given below is one T cell receptor (beta chain) in context. These data belong to a study of cytomegalovirus exposure and HLA in healthy donors. For the study at large: T cells numbering around 190 million yielded roughly 120 million unique TCR beta sequences in an earlier analysis.

CDR1 and CDR2 (germline): SEHNR, FQNEAQ (reference sequence). V gave up 3 bases and J gave up 4 bases, with 7 bases separating them. CDR3 length: 13 residues. The PCR employed 60 Vbeta primers together with 13 Jbeta primers. Method: immunoSEQ multiplex PCR; TCRdb's copy keeps in-frame clones and lacks some. The sample lists approximately 140,000 clones, about 82% occurring once. The TCR originated in a man aged 30-40 years in good health and CMV-seronegative. Specimen: PBMCs. The J gene is TRBJ2-1, the V gene TRBV7-9, with D tentatively TRBD2 (6 bases). The chain's CDR3 is CASSFGTYNEQFF. CDR3 DNA: TGTGCCAGCAGCTTTGGGACTTACAATGAGCAGTTCTTC.